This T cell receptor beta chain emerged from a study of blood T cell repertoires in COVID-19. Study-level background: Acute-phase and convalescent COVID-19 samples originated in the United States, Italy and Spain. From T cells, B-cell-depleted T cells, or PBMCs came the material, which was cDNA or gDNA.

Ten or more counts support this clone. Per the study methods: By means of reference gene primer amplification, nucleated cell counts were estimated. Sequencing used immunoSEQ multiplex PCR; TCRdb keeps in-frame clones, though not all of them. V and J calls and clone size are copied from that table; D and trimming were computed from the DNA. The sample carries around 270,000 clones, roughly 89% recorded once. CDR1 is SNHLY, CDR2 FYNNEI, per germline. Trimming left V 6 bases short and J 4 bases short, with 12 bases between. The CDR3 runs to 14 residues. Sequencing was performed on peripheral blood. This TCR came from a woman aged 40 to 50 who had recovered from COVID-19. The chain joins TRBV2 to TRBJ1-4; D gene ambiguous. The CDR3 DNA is TGTGCCAGCAGCAACAGCGGGGATAATGAAAAACTGTTTTTT. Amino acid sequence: CASSNSGDNEKLFF.